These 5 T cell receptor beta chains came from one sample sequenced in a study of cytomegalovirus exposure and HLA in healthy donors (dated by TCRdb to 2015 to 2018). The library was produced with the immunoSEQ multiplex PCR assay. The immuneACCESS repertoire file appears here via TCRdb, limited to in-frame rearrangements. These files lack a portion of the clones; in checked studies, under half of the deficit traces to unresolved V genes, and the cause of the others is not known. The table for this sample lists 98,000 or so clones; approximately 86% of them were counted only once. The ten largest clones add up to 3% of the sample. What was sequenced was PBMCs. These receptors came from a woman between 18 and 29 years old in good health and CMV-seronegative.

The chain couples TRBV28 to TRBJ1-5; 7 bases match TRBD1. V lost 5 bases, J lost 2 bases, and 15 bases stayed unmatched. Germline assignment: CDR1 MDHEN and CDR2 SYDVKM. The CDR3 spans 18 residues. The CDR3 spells CASSPDRVSVFGNQPQHF. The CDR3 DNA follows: TGTGCCAGCAGTCCCGACAGGGTATCGGTTTTTGGCAATCAGCCCCAGCATTTT.

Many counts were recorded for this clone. CDR3 loop: CASSGGDTGELFF. DNA of the CDR3: TGTGCCAGCAGTGGGGGCGACACCGGGGAGCTGTTTTTT. The chain uses TRBV6-4 and TRBJ2-2, with D tentatively TRBD1 (5 bases). V lost 4 bases, J lost 3 bases, and 6 bases lay in between. The CDR3 is 13 amino acids. Germline V gene sequence: CDR1 MRHNA, CDR2 SNTAGT.

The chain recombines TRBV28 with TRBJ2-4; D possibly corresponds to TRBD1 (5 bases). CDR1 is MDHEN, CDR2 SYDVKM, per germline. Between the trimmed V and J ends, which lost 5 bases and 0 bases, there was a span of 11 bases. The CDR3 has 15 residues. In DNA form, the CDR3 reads TGTGCCAGCAGTCATCAGGGATTAGCCAAAAACATTCAGTACTTC. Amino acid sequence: CASSHQGLAKNIQYF.

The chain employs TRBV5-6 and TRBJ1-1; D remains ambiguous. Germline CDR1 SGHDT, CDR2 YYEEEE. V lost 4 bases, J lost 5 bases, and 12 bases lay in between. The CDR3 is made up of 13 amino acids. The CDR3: CASSLERRTEAFF. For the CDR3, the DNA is TGTGCCAGCAGCCTAGAACGTCGGACTGAAGCTTTCTTT.

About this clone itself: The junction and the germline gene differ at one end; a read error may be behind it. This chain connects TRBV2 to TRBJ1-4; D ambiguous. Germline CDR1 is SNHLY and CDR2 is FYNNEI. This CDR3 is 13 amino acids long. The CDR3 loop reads CASSESTTEKLFF. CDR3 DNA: TGTGCCAGCAGTGAATCAACTACTGAAAAACTGTTTTTT.